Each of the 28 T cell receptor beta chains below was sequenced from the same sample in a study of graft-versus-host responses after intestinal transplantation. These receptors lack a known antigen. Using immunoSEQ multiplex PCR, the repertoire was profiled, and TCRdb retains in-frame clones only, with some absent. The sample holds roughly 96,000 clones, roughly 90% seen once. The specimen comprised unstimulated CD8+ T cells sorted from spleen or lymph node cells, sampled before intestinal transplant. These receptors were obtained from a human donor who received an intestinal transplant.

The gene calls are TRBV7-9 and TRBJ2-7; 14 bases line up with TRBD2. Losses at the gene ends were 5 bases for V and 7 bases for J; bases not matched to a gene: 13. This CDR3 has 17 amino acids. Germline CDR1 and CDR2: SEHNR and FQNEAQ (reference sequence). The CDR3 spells CASSPGTSGSRRGEQYF. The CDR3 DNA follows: TGTGCCAGCAGCCCCGGGACTAGCGGGAGTCGGAGAGGGGAGCAGTACTTC. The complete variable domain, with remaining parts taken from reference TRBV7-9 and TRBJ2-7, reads DTGVSQNPRHKITKRGQNVTFRCDPISEHNRLYWYRQTLGQGPEFLTYFQNEAQLEKSRLLSDRFSAERPKGSFSTLEIQRTEQGDSAMYLCASSPGTSGSRRGEQYFGPGTRLTVT.

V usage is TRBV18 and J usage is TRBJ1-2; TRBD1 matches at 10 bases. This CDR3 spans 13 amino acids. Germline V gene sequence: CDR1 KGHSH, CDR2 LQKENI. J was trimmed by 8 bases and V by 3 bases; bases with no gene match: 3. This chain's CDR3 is CASSPSTGGGYTF. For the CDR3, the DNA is TGTGCCAGCTCACCGTCGACAGGGGGCGGCTACACCTTC.

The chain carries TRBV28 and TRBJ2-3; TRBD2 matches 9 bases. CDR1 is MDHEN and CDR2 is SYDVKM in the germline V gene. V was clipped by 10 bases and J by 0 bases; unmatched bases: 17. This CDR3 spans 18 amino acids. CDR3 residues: CAIEPGLAETTSTDTQYF. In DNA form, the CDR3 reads TGTGCCATCGAACCGGGACTAGCAGAGACTACTAGCACAGATACGCAGTATTTT.

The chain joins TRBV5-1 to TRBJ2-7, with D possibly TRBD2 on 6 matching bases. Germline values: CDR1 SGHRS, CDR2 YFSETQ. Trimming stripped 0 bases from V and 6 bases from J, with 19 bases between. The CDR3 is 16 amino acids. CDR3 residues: CASSLAERALGLEQYF. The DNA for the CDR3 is TGCGCCAGCAGCTTGGCAGAGCGGGCCCTCGGACTCGAGCAGTACTTC.

The CDR3: CASSQGSGYEQYF. CDR3 DNA: TGCGCCAGCAGCCAAGGTTCAGGATACGAGCAGTACTTC. The chain combines TRBV4-3 with TRBJ2-7; D remains unclear. The CDR3 has 13 amino acids. Trimming took 1 base from V and 4 from J, leaving 8 bases between them. CDR1 and CDR2 (germline): LGHNA, YSLEER.

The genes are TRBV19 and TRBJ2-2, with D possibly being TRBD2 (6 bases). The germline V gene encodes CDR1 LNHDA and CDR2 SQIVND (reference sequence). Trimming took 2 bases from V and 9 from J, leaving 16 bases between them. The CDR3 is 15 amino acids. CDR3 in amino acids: CASSITGTPVRELFF. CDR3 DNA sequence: TGTGCCAGTAGTATAACTGGGACTCCCGTGAGGGAGCTGTTTTTT.

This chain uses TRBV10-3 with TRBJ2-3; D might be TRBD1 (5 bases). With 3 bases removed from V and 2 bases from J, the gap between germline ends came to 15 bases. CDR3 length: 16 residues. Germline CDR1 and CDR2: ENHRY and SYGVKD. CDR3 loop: CAISDAEGAVTDTQYF. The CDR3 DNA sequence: TGTGCCATCAGTGACGCCGAAGGGGCAGTCACAGATACGCAGTATTTT.

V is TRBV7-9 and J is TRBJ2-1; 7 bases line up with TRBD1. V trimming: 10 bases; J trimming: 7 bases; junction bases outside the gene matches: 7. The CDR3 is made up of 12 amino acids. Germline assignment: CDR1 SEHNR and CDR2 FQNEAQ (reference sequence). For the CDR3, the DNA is TGTGCCAACGGCGACAGGGTGAATGAGCAGTTCTTC. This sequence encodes CANGDRVNEQFF.

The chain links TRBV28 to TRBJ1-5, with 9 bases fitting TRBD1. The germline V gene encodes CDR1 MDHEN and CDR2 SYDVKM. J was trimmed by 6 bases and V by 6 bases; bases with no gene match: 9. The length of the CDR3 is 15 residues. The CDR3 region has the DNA TGTGCCAGCAGACAACAGGGGGCGGCGGGTCAGCCCCAGCATTTT. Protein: CASRQQGAAGQPQHF.

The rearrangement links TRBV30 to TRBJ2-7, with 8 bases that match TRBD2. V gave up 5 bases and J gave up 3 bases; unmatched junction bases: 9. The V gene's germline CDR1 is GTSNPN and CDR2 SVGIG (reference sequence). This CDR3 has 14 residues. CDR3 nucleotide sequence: TGTGCCTGGCAACGGGCTAGCGGGTTCTACGAGCAGTACTTC. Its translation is CAWQRASGFYEQYF.

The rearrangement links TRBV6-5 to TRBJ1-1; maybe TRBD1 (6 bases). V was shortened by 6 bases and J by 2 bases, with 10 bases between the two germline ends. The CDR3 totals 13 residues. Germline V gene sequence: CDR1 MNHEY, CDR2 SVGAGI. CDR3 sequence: CASRLGQNTEAFF. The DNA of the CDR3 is TGTGCCAGCAGGTTGGGACAAAACACTGAAGCTTTCTTT.

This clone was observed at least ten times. Here the CDR3 reads CASSQDIRQGAIGYTF. In DNA, the CDR3 is TGTGCCAGTAGCCAGGATATTCGACAGGGGGCGATTGGCTACACCTTC. This chain connects TRBV19 to TRBJ1-2; TRBD1 matches at 10 bases. The germline gives CDR1 LNHDA, CDR2 SQIVND (reference sequence). After removal of 6 bases from V and 7 bases from J, the junction contained 14 bases not matched to a gene. CDR3 size: 16 residues.

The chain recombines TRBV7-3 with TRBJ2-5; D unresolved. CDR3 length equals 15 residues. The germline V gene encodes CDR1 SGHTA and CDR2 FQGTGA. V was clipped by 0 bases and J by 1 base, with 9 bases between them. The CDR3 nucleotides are TGTGCCAGCAGCTTAACGTACCAGGCCCAAGAGACCCAGTACTTC. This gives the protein CASSLTYQAQETQYF.

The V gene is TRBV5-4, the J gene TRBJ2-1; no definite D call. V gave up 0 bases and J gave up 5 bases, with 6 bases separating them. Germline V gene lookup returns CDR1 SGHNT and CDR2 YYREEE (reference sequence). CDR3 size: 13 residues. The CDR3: CASSLEENNEQFF. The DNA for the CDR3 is TGTGCCAGCAGCTTGGAGGAGAACAATGAGCAGTTCTTC.

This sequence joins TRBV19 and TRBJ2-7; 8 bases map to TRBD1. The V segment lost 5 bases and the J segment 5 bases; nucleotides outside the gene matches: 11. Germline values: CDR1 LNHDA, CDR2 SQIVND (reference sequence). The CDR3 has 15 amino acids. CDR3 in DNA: TGTGCCAGTAGTCCTCTTGGGACAGGTGGGGACGAGCAGTACTTC. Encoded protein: CASSPLGTGGDEQYF.

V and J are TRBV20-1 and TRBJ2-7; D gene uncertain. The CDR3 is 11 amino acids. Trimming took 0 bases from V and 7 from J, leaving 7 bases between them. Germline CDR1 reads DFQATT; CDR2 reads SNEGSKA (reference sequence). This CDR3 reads CSARDPREQYF. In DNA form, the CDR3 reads TGCAGTGCTAGAGACCCCAGAGAGCAGTACTTC.

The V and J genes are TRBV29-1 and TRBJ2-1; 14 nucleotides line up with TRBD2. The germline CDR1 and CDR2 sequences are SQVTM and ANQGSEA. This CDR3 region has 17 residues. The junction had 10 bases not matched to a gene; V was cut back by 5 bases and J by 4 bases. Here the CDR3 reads CSVKGLAGGQQYNEQFF. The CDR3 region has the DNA TGCAGCGTTAAAGGACTAGCGGGAGGTCAACAATACAATGAGCAGTTCTTC.

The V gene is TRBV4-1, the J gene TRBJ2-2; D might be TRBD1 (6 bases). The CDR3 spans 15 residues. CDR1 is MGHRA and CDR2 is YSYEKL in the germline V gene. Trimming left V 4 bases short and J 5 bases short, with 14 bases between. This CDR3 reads CASSPYRDETGELFF. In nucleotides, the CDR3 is TGCGCCAGCAGCCCTTACAGGGATGAGACCGGGGAGCTGTTTTTT.

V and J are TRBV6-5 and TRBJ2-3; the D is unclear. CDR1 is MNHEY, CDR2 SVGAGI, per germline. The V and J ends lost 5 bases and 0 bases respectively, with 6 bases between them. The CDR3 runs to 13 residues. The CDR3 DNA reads TGTGCCAGCAGTGCACTCAGCACAGATACGCAGTATTTT. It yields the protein CASSALSTDTQYF.

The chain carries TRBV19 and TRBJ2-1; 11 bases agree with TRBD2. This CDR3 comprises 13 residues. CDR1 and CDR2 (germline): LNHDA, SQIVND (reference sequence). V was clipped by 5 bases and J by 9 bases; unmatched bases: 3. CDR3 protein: CASSGGLAVEQFF. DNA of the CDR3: TGTGCCAGTAGTGGGGGACTAGCGGTTGAGCAGTTCTTC.

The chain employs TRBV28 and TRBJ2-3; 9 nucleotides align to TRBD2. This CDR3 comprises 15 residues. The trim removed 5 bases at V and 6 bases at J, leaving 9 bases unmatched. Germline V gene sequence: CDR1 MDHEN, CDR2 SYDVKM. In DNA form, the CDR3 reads TGTGCCAGCAGTCCCCTAGCGGGGCGTACCGATACGCAGTATTTT. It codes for CASSPLAGRTDTQYF.

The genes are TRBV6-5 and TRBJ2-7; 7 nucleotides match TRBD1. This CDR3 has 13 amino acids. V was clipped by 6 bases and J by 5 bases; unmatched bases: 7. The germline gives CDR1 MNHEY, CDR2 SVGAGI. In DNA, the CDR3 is TGTGCCAGCAGAAAAGACAGGGCCAACGAGCAGTACTTC. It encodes CASRKDRANEQYF.

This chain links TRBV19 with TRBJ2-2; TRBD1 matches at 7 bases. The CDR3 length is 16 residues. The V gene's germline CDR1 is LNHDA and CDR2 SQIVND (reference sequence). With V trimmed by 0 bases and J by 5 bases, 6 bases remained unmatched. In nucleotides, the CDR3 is TGTGCCAGTAGTATAGATCACAGGGGAGCAACCGGGGAGCTGTTTTTT. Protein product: CASSIDHRGATGELFF.

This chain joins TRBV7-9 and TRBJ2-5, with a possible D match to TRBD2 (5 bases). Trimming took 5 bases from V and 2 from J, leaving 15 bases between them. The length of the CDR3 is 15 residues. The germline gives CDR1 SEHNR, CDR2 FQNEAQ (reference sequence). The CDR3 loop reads CASSTPRGEQETQYF. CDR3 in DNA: TGTGCCAGCAGCACACCCCGGGGTGAACAAGAGACCCAGTACTTC.

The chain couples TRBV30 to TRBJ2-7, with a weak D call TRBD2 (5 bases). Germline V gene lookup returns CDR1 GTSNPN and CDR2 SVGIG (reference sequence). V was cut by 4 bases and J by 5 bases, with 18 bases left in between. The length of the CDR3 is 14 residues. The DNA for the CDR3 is TGTGCCTGGACCCCCAAGGGCTTACTAGACGAGCAGTACTTC. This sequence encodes CAWTPKGLLDEQYF.

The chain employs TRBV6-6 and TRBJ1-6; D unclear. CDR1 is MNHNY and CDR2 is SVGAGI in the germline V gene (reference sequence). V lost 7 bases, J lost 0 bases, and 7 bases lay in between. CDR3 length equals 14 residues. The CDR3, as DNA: TGTGCCAGCACCCGCAGCTCCTATAATTCACCCCTCCACTTT. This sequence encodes CASTRSSYNSPLHF.

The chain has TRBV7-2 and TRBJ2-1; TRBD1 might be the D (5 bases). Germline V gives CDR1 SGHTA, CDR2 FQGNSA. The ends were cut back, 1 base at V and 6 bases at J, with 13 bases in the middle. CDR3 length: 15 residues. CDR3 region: CASSLDARAGNEQFF. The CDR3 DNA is TGTGCCAGCAGCTTAGATGCCAGGGCAGGCAATGAGCAGTTCTTC. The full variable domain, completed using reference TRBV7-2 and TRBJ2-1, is GAGVSQSPSNKVTEKGKDVELRCDPISGHTALYWYRQSLGQGLEFLIYFQGNSAPDKSGLPSDRFSAERTGGSVSTLTIQRTQQEDSAVYLCASSLDARAGNEQFFGPGTRLTVL.

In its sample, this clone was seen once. For the CDR3, the DNA is TGTGCCATCAGTGAGTCGATGGGGGGGTTTCCCTACGAGCAGTACTTC. Protein: CAISESMGGFPYEQYF. J is TRBJ2-7 and V is TRBV10-3, with TRBD2 identical over 7 bases. The germline gives CDR1 ENHRY, CDR2 SYGVKD. This CDR3 spans 16 amino acids. V lost 0 bases, J lost 2 bases, and 7 bases stayed unmatched.